This T cell receptor (beta chain) was profiled in a study of blood T cell repertoires in COVID-19. The CDR3 sequence is 16 residues long. The J segment lost 3 bases and the V segment lost 5 bases, leaving 8 bases of the junction unmatched. Germline assignment: CDR1 MNHNY and CDR2 SVGAGI (reference sequence). Authors' processing steps: Reference gene primer amplification gave estimated nucleated cell counts. Some clones are missing from TCRdb's copy, which holds only in-frame ones; the method was immunoSEQ multiplex PCR. V, J and clone size reflect that table, while D and trimming were determined from the DNA. The sample holds approximately 75,000 clones, approximately 80% seen once.

This TCR came from a man between 50 and 59 years old with COVID-19, enrolled during active disease. The chain employs TRBV6-6 and TRBJ2-3; 10 bases match TRBD2. The sequenced sample consisted of peripheral blood. In nucleotides, the CDR3 is TGTGCCAGCAGTACAAAGCTAGCGGGAGTTACAGATACGCAGTATTTT. Translating gives CASSTKLAGVTDTQYF.